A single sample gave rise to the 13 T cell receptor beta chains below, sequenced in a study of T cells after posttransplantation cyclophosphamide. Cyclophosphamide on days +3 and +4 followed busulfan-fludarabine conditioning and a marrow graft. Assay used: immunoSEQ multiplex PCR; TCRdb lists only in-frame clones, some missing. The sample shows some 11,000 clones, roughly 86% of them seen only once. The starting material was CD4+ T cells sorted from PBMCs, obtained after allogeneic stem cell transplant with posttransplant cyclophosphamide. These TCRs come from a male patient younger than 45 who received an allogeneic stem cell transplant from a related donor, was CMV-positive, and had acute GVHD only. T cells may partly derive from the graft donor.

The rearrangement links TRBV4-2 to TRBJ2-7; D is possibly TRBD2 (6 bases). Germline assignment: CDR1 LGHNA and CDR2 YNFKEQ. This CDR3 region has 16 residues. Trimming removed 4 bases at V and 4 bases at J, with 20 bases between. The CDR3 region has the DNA TGTGCCAGCAGCCTTCTAGCGACCTCACGAGATTACGAGCAGTACTTC. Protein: CASSLLATSRDYEQYF.

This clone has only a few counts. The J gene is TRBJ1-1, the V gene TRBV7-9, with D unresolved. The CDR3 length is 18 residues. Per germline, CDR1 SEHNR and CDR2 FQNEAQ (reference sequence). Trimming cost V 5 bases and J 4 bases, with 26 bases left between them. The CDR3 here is CASSRAGKRLGVSTEAFF. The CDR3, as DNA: TGTGCCAGCAGCCGGGCGGGGAAGAGGCTGGGAGTGAGCACTGAAGCTTTCTTT.

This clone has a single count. CDR3 bases: TGTGCCAGCAGTGACTCTGGACAGGACTTTTGCGCTGAAGCTTTCTTT. Translating it yields CASSDSGQDFCAEAFF. This chain uses TRBV6-4 with TRBJ1-1; 7 positions match TRBD1. The CDR3 covers 16 residues. With V trimmed by 0 bases and J by 6 bases, 10 bases remained unmatched. Germline V gene sequence: CDR1 MRHNA, CDR2 SNTAGT.

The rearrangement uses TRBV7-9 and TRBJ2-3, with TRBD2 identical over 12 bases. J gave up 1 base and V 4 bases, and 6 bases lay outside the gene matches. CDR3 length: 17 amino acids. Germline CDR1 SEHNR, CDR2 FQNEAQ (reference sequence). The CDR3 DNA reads TGTGCCAGCAGCTCTGATCTAGCGGGGGGGGGCACAGATACGCAGTATTTT. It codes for CASSSDLAGGGTDTQYF. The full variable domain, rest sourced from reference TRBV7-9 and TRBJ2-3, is DTGVSQNPRHKITKRGQNVTFRCDPISEHNRLYWYRQTLGQGPEFLTYFQNEAQLEKSRLLSDRFSAERPKGSFSTLEIQRTEQGDSAMYLCASSSDLAGGGTDTQYFGPGTRLTVL.

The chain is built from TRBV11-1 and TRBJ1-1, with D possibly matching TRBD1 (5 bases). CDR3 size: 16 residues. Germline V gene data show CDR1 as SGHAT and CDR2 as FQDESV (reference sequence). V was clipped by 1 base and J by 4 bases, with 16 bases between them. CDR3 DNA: TGTGCCAGCAGCTTAGATGGGGCGTTCGGGGGCACTGAAGCTTTCTTT. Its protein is CASSLDGAFGGTEAFF.

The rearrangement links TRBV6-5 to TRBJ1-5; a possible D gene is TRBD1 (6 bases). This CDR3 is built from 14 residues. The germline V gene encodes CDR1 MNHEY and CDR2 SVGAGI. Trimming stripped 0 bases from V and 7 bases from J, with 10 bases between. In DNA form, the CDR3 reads TGTGCCAGCAGTTACTCTAACAGGGTACAGCCCCAGCATTTT. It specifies CASSYSNRVQPQHF.

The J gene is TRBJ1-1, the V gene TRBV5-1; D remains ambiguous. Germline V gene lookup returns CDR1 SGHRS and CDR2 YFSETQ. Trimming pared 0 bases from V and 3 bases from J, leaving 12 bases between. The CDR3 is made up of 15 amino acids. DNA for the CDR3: TGCGCCAGCAGCTTGGATCCGGGTTCGTACACTGAAGCTTTCTTT. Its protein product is CASSLDPGSYTEAFF.

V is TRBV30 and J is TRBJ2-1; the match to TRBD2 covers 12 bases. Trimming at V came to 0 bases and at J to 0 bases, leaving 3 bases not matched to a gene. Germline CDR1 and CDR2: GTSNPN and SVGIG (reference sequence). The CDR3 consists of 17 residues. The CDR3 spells CAWSVPSGGASYNEQFF. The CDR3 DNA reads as TGTGCCTGGAGTGTACCTAGCGGGGGGGCCTCCTACAATGAGCAGTTCTTC.

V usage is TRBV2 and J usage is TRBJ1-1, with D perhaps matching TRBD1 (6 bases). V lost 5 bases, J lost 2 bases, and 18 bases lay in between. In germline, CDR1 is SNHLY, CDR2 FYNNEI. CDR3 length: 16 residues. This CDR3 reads CASSYSPGQRNTEAFF. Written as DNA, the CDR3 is TGTGCCAGCAGTTACTCCCCGGGACAAAGAAACACTGAAGCTTTCTTT.

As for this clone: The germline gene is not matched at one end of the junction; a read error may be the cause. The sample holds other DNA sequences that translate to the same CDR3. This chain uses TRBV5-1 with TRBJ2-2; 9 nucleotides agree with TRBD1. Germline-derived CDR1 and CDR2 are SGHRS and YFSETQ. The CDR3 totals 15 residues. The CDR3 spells CASSLGQGNTGELFF. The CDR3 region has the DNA TGCGCCAGCAGCCTAGGACAGGGGAACACCGGAGAGCTGTTTTTT.

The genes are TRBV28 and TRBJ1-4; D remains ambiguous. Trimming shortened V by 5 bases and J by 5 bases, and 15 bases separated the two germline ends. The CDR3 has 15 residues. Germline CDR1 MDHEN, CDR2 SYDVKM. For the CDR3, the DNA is TGTGCCAGCAGTCCCAATTGGGCGAAGAATGAAAAACTGTTTTTT. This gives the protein CASSPNWAKNEKLFF.

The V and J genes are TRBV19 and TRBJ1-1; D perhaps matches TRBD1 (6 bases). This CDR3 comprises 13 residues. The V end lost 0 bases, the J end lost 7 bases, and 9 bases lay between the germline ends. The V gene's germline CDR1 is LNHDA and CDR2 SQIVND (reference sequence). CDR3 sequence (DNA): TGTGCCAGTAGTATAGAGGGGGCGGGTGAAGCTTTCTTT. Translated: CASSIEGAGEAFF.

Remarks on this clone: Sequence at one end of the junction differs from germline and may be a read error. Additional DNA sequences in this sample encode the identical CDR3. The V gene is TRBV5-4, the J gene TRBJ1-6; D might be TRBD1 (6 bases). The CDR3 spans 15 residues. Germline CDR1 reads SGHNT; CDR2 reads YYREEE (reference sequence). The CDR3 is CASSLQGSYNSPLHF. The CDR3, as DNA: TGTGCCAGCAGCTTACAGGGCTCCTATAATTCCCCCCTCCACTTT.